In this sample, the clone carrying this T cell receptor (beta chain) is medium-sized (0.01 to 0.1%). Trimming took 1 base from V and 4 from J, leaving 16 bases between them. Germline CDR1 is GTSNPN and CDR2 is SVGIG (reference sequence). CDR3 length: 15 amino acids. TCRdb ran MiXCR on the RT-PCR reads and lists one entry per CDR3 protein. The table records some 7,100 distinct CDR3 sequences, more than 9.5% of them present only once. The data originate from a study of patients and donors after allogeneic stem cell transplantation. The source material was blood, either unsorted or a sorted T cell fraction (not recorded which). This sequence was found in a human donor who was either an allogeneic HSCT recipient or a stem cell or donor lymphocyte infusion donor (not recorded which). It is not recorded whose cells these are; they may come from a transplant donor. The chain has TRBV30 and TRBJ1-1, with D perhaps matching TRBD1 (6 bases). The chain's CDR3 is CAWSAGQLGGTEAFF. The CDR3 bases are TGTGCCTGGAGTGCCGGACAGTTGGGGGGCACTGAAGCTTTCTTT. Variable domain in full (rest from reference TRBV30 and TRBJ1-1): SQTIHQWPATLVQPVGSPLSLECTVEGTSNPNLYWYRQAAGRGLQLLFYSVGIGQISSEVPQNLSASRPQDRQFILSSKKLLLSDSGFYLCAWSAGQLGGTEAFFGQGTRLTVV.